Below, one TCR beta chain is given with its context. This clone was found a few times. The clone's antigen remains unknown. Base qualities are not recorded, but no much larger clone differs from it by a single base. Genomic DNA was isolated from the sorted cells so that the TCRbeta CDR3 region could be sequenced. The immunoSEQ Assay was used to sequence the TCRbeta CDR3 regions. TCRdb provides this immuneACCESS table in a form limited to in-frame rearrangements. Some clones are lacking; in checked studies, under half of them reflect an unresolved V gene, and why the rest are absent is not known. The sample table lists some 20,000 clones, about four fifths of them with a count of one. The ten top clones hold 50% of the sample. The source of the sample is a study of OX40 agonist ivuxolimab in advanced cancers. General notes on the study: The costimulatory receptor OX40 (CD134) was targeted by ivuxolimab, a fully human IgG2 agonistic monoclonal antibody. Intravenous ivuxolimab was administered to patients every 2 weeks at six dose levels: 0.01, 0.1, 0.3, 1.5, 3 and 10 mg/kg. Partial responses occurred in three dose-escalation patients: two with cutaneous melanoma and one with hepatocellular carcinoma. Among the approximately 54 dose-escalation patients, around 19 had hepatocellular carcinoma, around 15 melanoma, 9 renal cell carcinoma and 9 head and neck cancer. The paper covers the monotherapy dose-escalation part of the phase I ivuxolimab trial, which included N of about 51 patients. Prior anti-PD-1, anti-PD-L1 or anti-CTLA-4 therapy was permitted, and 40% to 50% of dose-escalation patients had received checkpoint inhibitors. The purpose of peripheral TCRbeta sequencing was to test whether ivuxolimab changed TCR sequence diversity and led to clonal T-cell expansion. In the dose-escalation cohort, roughly four fifths of patients were male, and the mean age was approximately 60 years, with a range of about 23 to 85.

Patients with autoimmune disease history or receiving systemic immunosuppression were excluded from the trial. Peripheral blood for TCR sequencing was collected from all dose cohorts at baseline, on cycle 4 day 1, and on cycle 7 day 1. The samples were drawn from a first-in-human, open-label, multicenter phase I dose-escalation trial of ivuxolimab. Adults with locally advanced or metastatic melanoma, renal cell carcinoma, hepatocellular carcinoma or head and neck squamous cell carcinoma were enrolled in the trial. Before TCR sequencing, CD4+ T cells and CD8+ T cells from peripheral blood were sorted into separate populations. What the study reported, not specific to this receptor: The antigen specificity of the peripheral T cells that underwent clonal expansion was not determined. Low levels of normalized T-cell clonal expansion were also seen in some patients who did not respond. In partial responders in the 0.1-3.0 mg/kg groups, normalized peripheral clonal expansion was found to be among the lowest, especially among CD8+ T cells. On average, CD8+ T cells showed more expanded clones than CD4+ T cells after ivuxolimab. At doses of 0.1 to 3.0 mg/kg, clonal expansion of both CD4+ and CD8+ blood T cells was observed from baseline to week 6.

This TCR was sampled from an adult with an advanced solid tumor such as melanoma, head and neck, liver or kidney cancer. Specimen: CD4+ or CD8+ T cells sorted from blood, collected in a trial of the OX40 agonist ivuxolimab.

Here the CDR3 is given as CASSLWTSGGAVETQYF. The bases are TGTGCCAGCAGTTTGTGGACTAGCGGGGGGGCGGTGGAGACCCAGTACTTC. The rearrangement joined TRBV28 to TRBJ2-5; TRBD2 fits 15 bases in the junction. Taken from the germline V gene, the CDR1 and CDR2 loops are MDHEN and SYDVKM. Including the terminal cysteine and phenylalanine, the CDR3 comprises 17 residues. Only CDR3 DNA is held: 51 bases, read in frame from base 1. Germline trimming amounts to 3 bases on V and 5 bases on J, with 7 as the count of junction bases outside the gene matches.